The rows below give T cell receptor beta chains drawn from one sample of a study of T cell responses to AZD1222 COVID-19 vaccine. Measured with immunoSEQ multiplex PCR; TCRdb has only the in-frame clones, and not every one. Counted here are 70,000 to 90,000 clones, 70% to 90% occurring once; the ten biggest clones make up over 10%. This sample comprised peripheral blood, obtained 28 days after the second AZD1222 dose. The source of these receptors is an adult who received the AZD1222 COVID-19 vaccine. Both conserved end residues are part of each CDR3. D genes are given only for firm matches. For some rows the clone size is stated as once, few or many, or as a class when expanded; others skip it.

cdr3_nt,cdr3_aa,clone_size,v_call,d_call,j_call
TGTGCCAGCATGGGGTCGTCTGAAGCTTTCTTT,CASMGSSEAFF,once,TRBV27,.,TRBJ1-1
TGTGCCAGCAGCCGTTCTCCCCAGAACTCTGGAAACACCATATATTTT,CASSRSPQNSGNTIYF,.,TRBV14,.,TRBJ1-3
TGTGCCAGCAGTACCCTTTCGCGAGAGACTTCCTACGAGCAGTACTTC,CASSTLSRETSYEQYF,.,TRBV7-8,.,TRBJ2-7
TGTGCCAGCAGGCCGCCGGGGGCTCATGGCTACACCTTC,CASRPPGAHGYTF,.,TRBV12-3/TRBV12-4,.,TRBJ1-2
TGTGCCACCAGCAGAGGCCTAGCCGTTAGCACAGATACGCAGTATTTT,CATSRGLAVSTDTQYF,.,TRBV15,.,TRBJ2-3
TGTGCCAGCAGCCAATCGGGACAGGGAATCAATCAGCCCCAGCATTTT,CASSQSGQGINQPQHF,.,TRBV16,TRBD1,TRBJ1-5
TGTGCCAGTAGACCCTATTGGGGGGCGAACACTGAAGCTTTCTTT,CASRPYWGANTEAFF,.,TRBV19,.,TRBJ1-1
TGTGCCAGCAGCTTGGGAGGGGGGGCCGACCGGACCCAGTACTTC,CASSLGGGADRTQYF,.,TRBV11-3,.,TRBJ2-5
TGTGCCAGCAGCTTAGGGACAGGGGCAATATTTGACTACACCTTC,CASSLGTGAIFDYTF,.,TRBV5-6,TRBD1,TRBJ1-2
TGTGCTAGTGGTCCGCGCCCGGGACAGGGGTTCCATGAGCAGTTCTTC,CASGPRPGQGFHEQFF,.,TRBV12-5,TRBD1,TRBJ2-1
TGTGCCATCAGTGGGTCCCGGCGGGAGCAAGAGACCCAGTACTTC,CAISGSRREQETQYF,.,TRBV10-3,TRBD2,TRBJ2-5
TGCGCCAGCAGTCAGACAGGGGCCGGGGGCACAGATACGCAGTATTTT,CASSQTGAGGTDTQYF,.,TRBV10-2,TRBD1,TRBJ2-3
TGTGCCAGTAGTATGGGGCAGGCGACGAACTATGGCTACACCTTC,CASSMGQATNYGYTF,.,TRBV19,.,TRBJ1-2
TGTGCCAGCAGTTTAGAGGGCCGAGGTGAGCAGTTCTTC,CASSLEGRGEQFF,.,TRBV12-3/TRBV12-4,.,TRBJ2-1
TGTGCCAGTAAACGGGGGGGAAACTATGGCTACACCTTC,CASKRGGNYGYTF,.,TRBV19,.,TRBJ1-2
TGTGCCAGCACCCCGGGACCGACCTACGAGCAGTACTTC,CASTPGPTYEQYF,.,TRBV7-9,.,TRBJ2-7
TGTGCTAGTGGTTTGGTACTAGAGACCCAGTACTTC,CASGLVLETQYF,.,TRBV12-5,.,TRBJ2-5
TGTGCCAGCTCACCACAATCGCAGGGGCTCTCCAATTCACCCCTCCACTTT,CASSPQSQGLSNSPLHF,.,TRBV18,.,TRBJ1-6
TGTGCCAGCAGCCAAGGGGGCAGCCAGAATCAGCCCCAGCATTTT,CASSQGGSQNQPQHF,.,TRBV14,.,TRBJ1-5
TGTGCCAGCAGCCTTAATGACAATGAGCAGTTCTTC,CASSLNDNEQFF,.,TRBV7-8,.,TRBJ2-1
TGTGCCAGCAGCTTACAGGGGGGGAACACTGAAGCTTTCTTT,CASSLQGGNTEAFF,.,TRBV7-8,TRBD1,TRBJ1-1
TGTGCCAGCAGCTTAGAGGGGATAACCAATGAGCAGTTCTTC,CASSLEGITNEQFF,.,TRBV7-2,.,TRBJ2-1
TGTGCCATCAGTGAGCCGATGACCGATCCCACTAATGAAAAACTGTTTTTT,CAISEPMTDPTNEKLFF,.,TRBV10-3,.,TRBJ1-4
TGTGCCGCTAGCGGGGACTTCACAGATACGCAGTATTTT,CAASGDFTDTQYF,.,TRBV2,TRBD2,TRBJ2-3
TGTGCCAGCAGTGAAAGGGGAATCACTGAAGCTTTCTTT,CASSERGITEAFF,.,TRBV2,.,TRBJ1-1
TGTGCCAGCATTGCTAGCGGGAGTGGGGGAGAGACCCAGTACTTC,CASIASGSGGETQYF,.,TRBV28,TRBD2,TRBJ2-5
TGCAGTGCTAGTGCACGGACAGGGGCGACAGATACGCAGTATTTT,CSASARTGATDTQYF,.,TRBV20-1,TRBD1,TRBJ2-3
TGTGCCAGTAGGCGGATGGGACAGGGTTTAAGCTACACCTTC,CASRRMGQGLSYTF,.,TRBV19,TRBD1,TRBJ1-2
TGTGCCACCAGCGGGACAGAGATTAATGAAAAACTGTTTTTT,CATSGTEINEKLFF,.,TRBV15,TRBD1,TRBJ1-4
TGTGCCAGCAGTAAAGACAGCCGTGATCAGCCCCAGCATTTT,CASSKDSRDQPQHF,.,TRBV6-2/TRBV6-3,.,TRBJ1-5
TGTGCCAGCAGTGAATGGTCCCAAGCAGCGAGTTATGGCTACACCTTC,CASSEWSQAASYGYTF,.,TRBV6-1,.,TRBJ1-2
TGTGCCAGTAGGGTCCCGAACACCGGGGAGCTGTTTTTT,CASRVPNTGELFF,.,TRBV19,.,TRBJ2-2
TGTGCCAGCGAAGGACGGTTCGGAAACACCATATATTTT,CASEGRFGNTIYF,.,TRBV12-3/TRBV12-4,.,TRBJ1-3
TGTGCCAGCAGCTTGTACGAGGGTCTGGGTACTGAAGCTTTCTTT,CASSLYEGLGTEAFF,.,TRBV5-4,.,TRBJ1-1
TGTGCCTGGAGATGGGGTTTCCATCCAGATACGCAGTATTTT,CAWRWGFHPDTQYF,once,TRBV30,.,TRBJ2-3
TGTGCCAGCAGCTTATTTGGAGACAATCAGCCCCAGCATTTT,CASSLFGDNQPQHF,.,TRBV7-9,.,TRBJ1-5
TGCGCCAGCAGCCAAGACGGACTAGCGGGAGGAGAGCAGTTCTTC,CASSQDGLAGGEQFF,.,TRBV4-3,TRBD2,TRBJ2-1
TGTGCCAGCAGCCGGAGAGGGGTTAGCTCTGGAAACACCATATATTTT,CASSRRGVSSGNTIYF,.,TRBV28,.,TRBJ1-3
TGTGCCAGCTCACGGGACAGTAATGAAAAACTGTTTTTT,CASSRDSNEKLFF,.,TRBV18,TRBD1,TRBJ1-4
TGTGCCAGCAGCCAAGGACAGGTCCCCACAGATACGCAGTATTTT,CASSQGQVPTDTQYF,.,TRBV3-1/TRBV3-2,.,TRBJ2-3
TGTGCCAGCAGAAACAGGGGGCCGGACACCGGGGAGCTGTTTTTT,CASRNRGPDTGELFF,once,TRBV7-6,TRBD1,TRBJ2-2
TGTGCCAGCAGTTACGTGACTAGCGGGGTTCAAGCGAACAATGAGCAGTTCTTC,CASSYVTSGVQANNEQFF,.,TRBV6-2/TRBV6-3,TRBD2,TRBJ2-1
TGTGCCAGCAGCTTAAGCGGGAGAGGAGCTACGCAGTATTTT,CASSLSGRGATQYF,once,TRBV7-8,TRBD2,TRBJ2-3
TGCGCCAGCAGCCAAGAGTCCCGCGGAATTAATGAAAAACTGTTTTTT,CASSQESRGINEKLFF,.,TRBV4-1,.,TRBJ1-4
TGTGCCAGCAGTTTAGTACGGAGCACAGATACGCAGTATTTT,CASSLVRSTDTQYF,.,TRBV27,.,TRBJ2-3
TGTGCCAGCAGCCAAGTTAGTGGGACCCAAAGCACAGATACGCAGTATTTT,CASSQVSGTQSTDTQYF,.,TRBV3-1/TRBV3-2,.,TRBJ2-3
TGTGCCACCAGCTCCGGACTCGGACAGCCCCAGCATTTT,CATSSGLGQPQHF,.,TRBV15,.,TRBJ1-5
TGTGCCAGCAGCCTGACACCGAACACTGAAGCTTTCTTT,CASSLTPNTEAFF,.,TRBV7-3,.,TRBJ1-1
TGTGCCAGCAGTTCCTATACTACGGCAGCTAACCTTTATGGCTACACCTTC,CASSSYTTAANLYGYTF,.,TRBV28,.,TRBJ1-2
TGCGCCAGCAGCCTAATACCCGAGGGGGGCACTGAAGCTTTCTTT,CASSLIPEGGTEAFF,once,TRBV5-1,.,TRBJ1-1
TGTGCCAGCAGCCTAGCGACTAGCACAGATACGCAGTATTTT,CASSLATSTDTQYF,.,TRBV7-9,.,TRBJ2-3
TGTGCCAGCAGCTTGGACAGCACAGATACGCAGTATTTT,CASSLDSTDTQYF,.,TRBV5-4,.,TRBJ2-3
TGTGCCAGCCGCTTGATGGGAGGCTACACCTTC,CASRLMGGYTF,.,TRBV2,.,TRBJ1-2